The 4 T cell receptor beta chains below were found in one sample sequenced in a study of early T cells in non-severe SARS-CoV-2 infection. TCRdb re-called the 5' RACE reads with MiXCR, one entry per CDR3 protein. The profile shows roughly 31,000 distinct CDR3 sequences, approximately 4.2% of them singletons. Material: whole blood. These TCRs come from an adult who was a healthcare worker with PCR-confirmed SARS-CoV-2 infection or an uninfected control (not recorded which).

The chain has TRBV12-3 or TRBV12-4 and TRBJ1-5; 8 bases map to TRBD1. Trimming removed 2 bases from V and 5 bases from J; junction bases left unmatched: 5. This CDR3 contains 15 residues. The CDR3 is CASSLYRGGDQPQHF. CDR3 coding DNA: TGTGCCAGCAGTTTATACAGGGGGGGCGATCAGCCCCAGCATTTT.

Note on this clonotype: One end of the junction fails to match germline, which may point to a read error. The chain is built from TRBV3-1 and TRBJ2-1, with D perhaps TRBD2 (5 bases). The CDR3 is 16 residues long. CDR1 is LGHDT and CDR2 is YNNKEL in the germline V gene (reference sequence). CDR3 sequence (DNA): TGTGTCAGCAGCCAAGGAGGTCCTAGCTCCTACAATGAGCAGTTCTTC. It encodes CVSSQGGPSSYNEQFF.

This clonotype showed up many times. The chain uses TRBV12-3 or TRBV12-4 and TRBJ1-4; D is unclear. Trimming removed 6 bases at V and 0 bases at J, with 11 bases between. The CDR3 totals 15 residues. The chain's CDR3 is CASRKDGPTNEKLFF. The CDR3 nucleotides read TGTGCCAGCAGGAAAGACGGCCCAACTAATGAAAAACTGTTTTTT.

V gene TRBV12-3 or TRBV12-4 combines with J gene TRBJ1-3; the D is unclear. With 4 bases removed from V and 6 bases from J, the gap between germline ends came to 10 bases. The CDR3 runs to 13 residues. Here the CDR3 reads CASSWATVNTIYF. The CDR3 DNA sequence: TGTGCCAGCAGTTGGGCTACTGTAAACACCATATATTTT.